The 18 T cell receptor beta chains listed next were all sequenced from one sample in a study of molecular identifiers for immune sequencing clone quantification. MiXCR was run by TCRdb on the PCR reads, yielding one entry per CDR3 protein. The sample holds 35,000 or so distinct CDR3 sequences, around 20% seen once. Material: naive CD8+ T cells from blood, with Jurkat cell RNA spiked in. Subset reported: FACS-sorted CD8+CD4-CCR7+CD45RA+ naive T cells. All receptors derive from a human donor in good health. Some libraries in this study had Jurkat cell RNA spiked in.

About this clonotype itself: Given a much more abundant clone one base away, this may be a read error. The gene calls are TRBV28 and TRBJ1-1; the D gene is possibly TRBD1 (6 bases). The CDR3 contains 16 residues. V dropped 3 bases and J dropped 4 bases, with 18 bases sitting between them. Looked up from germline, CDR1 is MDHEN and CDR2 is SYDVKM. The DNA for the CDR3 is TGTGCCAGCAGTTTTTCTCAACAGGGCGGTGGCACTGAAGCTTTCTTT. Its translation is CASSFSQQGGGTEAFF.

This clonotype was counted only a few times. The chain joins TRBV7-9 to TRBJ1-2; D is uncertain. This CDR3 comprises 14 residues. CDR1 and CDR2 (germline): SEHNR, FQNEAQ (reference sequence). V was cut by 5 bases and J by 4 bases, with 14 bases left in between. DNA of the CDR3: TGTGCCAGCAGCGAAAGGGCACACATCTATGGCTACACCTTC. Protein sequence: CASSERAHIYGYTF.

The V gene is TRBV12-3 or TRBV12-4, the J gene TRBJ2-1; maybe TRBD1 (6 bases). The CDR3 loop spans 13 amino acids. Trimming pared 2 bases from V and 5 bases from J, leaving 7 bases between. The DNA of the CDR3 is TGTGCCAGCAGTTTACAGGGGAACAATGAGCAGTTCTTC. Translating it yields CASSLQGNNEQFF.

This clonotype came up many times. The V and J genes are TRBV9 and TRBJ2-2; either TRBD1 or TRBD2 may fit D (6 bases each). CDR3 length equals 14 residues. Germline values: CDR1 SGDLS, CDR2 YYNGEE. V was shortened by 3 bases and J by 4 bases, with 10 bases between the two germline ends. CDR3 residues: CASSEGGLTGELFF. The CDR3 DNA reads TGTGCCAGCAGCGAGGGGGGTCTCACCGGGGAGCTGTTTTTT.

In the case of this clonotype: A junction end diverges from the germline sequence, so it may reflect a read error. V is TRBV10-3 and J is TRBJ1-2; TRBD1 might be the D (6 bases). The CDR3 loop spans 16 amino acids. In germline, CDR1 is ENHRY, CDR2 SYGVKD. CDR3 protein: CAISELTTGGNYGCTF. CDR3 bases: TGTGCCATCAGTGAGCTCACGACAGGAGGAAACTATGGCTGCACCTTC.

The sample holds many counts of this clonotype. This chain uses TRBV27 with TRBJ2-3, with no clear D. The CDR3 spans 14 residues. Trimming took 1 base from V and 5 from J, leaving 10 bases between them. CDR1 is MNHEY, CDR2 SMNVEV, per germline (reference sequence). In nucleotides, the CDR3 is TGTGCCAGCAGTTTATATTGGCCCCGAGATACGCAGTATTTT. This gives the protein CASSLYWPRDTQYF.

About this clonotype: This may be a read error, as it is one base from a much larger clone. This rearrangement joins TRBV29-1 to TRBJ2-3; TRBD1 matches 11 bases. Germline CDR1 SQVTM, CDR2 ANQGSEA. V was pared by 4 bases and J by 6 bases, with 3 bases of the junction left unmatched. The CDR3 is made up of 13 amino acids. This chain's CDR3 is CSVGTGGVDTQYF. For the CDR3, the DNA is TGCAGCGTTGGGACAGGGGGCGTCGATACGCAGTATTTT.

This clonotype occurred many times. V usage is TRBV6-1 and J usage is TRBJ1-2; 8 nucleotides agree with TRBD1. The junction had 15 bases not matched to a gene; V was cut back by 0 bases and J by 6 bases. The CDR3 is 18 amino acids. CDR1 and CDR2 from the germline V gene are MNHNS and SASEGT. This CDR3 is CASSEALGWRQGADGYTF. The CDR3 DNA reads TGTGCCAGCAGTGAAGCACTGGGATGGCGCCAGGGGGCGGATGGCTACACCTTC.

This clonotype was observed at least ten times. V usage is TRBV2 and J usage is TRBJ2-2; 10 nucleotides agree with TRBD2. Germline V gene sequence: CDR1 SNHLY, CDR2 FYNNEI. Trimming removed 8 bases from V and 8 bases from J; junction bases left unmatched: 8. CDR3 length: 14 amino acids. The chain's CDR3 is CASVASGRGGELFF. In DNA form, the CDR3 reads TGTGCCAGCGTGGCTAGCGGGAGAGGTGGGGAGCTGTTTTTT.

The chain couples TRBV27 to TRBJ2-7, with 9 bases fitting TRBD2. V lost 2 bases, J lost 4 bases, and 6 bases stayed unmatched. From germline, CDR1 is MNHEY and CDR2 SMNVEV (reference sequence). CDR3 length equals 15 residues. Here the CDR3 reads CASSLIAGGSYEQYF. In DNA, the CDR3 is TGTGCCAGCAGTTTAATTGCGGGAGGGTCTTACGAGCAGTACTTC.

The chain couples TRBV5-1 to TRBJ2-1; possible D gene TRBD1, 6 bases. Germline V CDR1 and CDR2: SGHRS, YFSETQ. The CDR3 has 15 amino acids. The V end was cut by 1 base, the J end by 4 bases, with 12 bases between. DNA of the CDR3: TGCGCCAGCAGCTTGTCTCGCAGGGGATACAATGAGCAGTTCTTC. This encodes CASSLSRRGYNEQFF.

There are many counts of this clonotype. V gene TRBV20-1 combines with J gene TRBJ2-2; 9 bases line up with TRBD2. CDR3 length: 18 amino acids. V was clipped by 1 base and J by 6 bases; unmatched bases: 15. Per the germline V gene, CDR1 is DFQATT and CDR2 is SNEGSKA (reference sequence). The CDR3 is CSARAGIAGEPRAGELFF. In DNA form, the CDR3 reads TGCAGTGCTAGAGCAGGAATAGCGGGAGAGCCCCGCGCCGGGGAGCTGTTTTTT.

In this sample, this clonotype turned up many times. This chain uses TRBV6-2 or TRBV6-3 with TRBJ2-1, with D hard to call. The V and J ends lost 0 bases and 3 bases respectively, with 6 bases between them. CDR1 is MNHEY, CDR2 SVGEGT, per germline. The CDR3 is 14 amino acids. This CDR3 reads CASSYSASYNEQFF. The CDR3 DNA reads TGTGCCAGCAGTTACTCGGCCAGCTACAATGAGCAGTTCTTC.

This sequence joins TRBV28 and TRBJ2-2; 14 bases are a match to TRBD2. The V and J ends lost 7 bases and 7 bases, in that order; junction bases with no gene match: 11. CDR3 length equals 17 residues. Germline V CDR1 and CDR2: MDHEN, SYDVKM. This CDR3 is CASTPLRTSGRIGELFF. CDR3 sequence (DNA): TGTGCCAGCACTCCTCTTCGGACTAGCGGGAGGATCGGGGAGCTGTTTTTT.

This clonotype was seen at least ten times. CDR3 nucleotides: TGTGCCAGCAGCGTAGTTGGGGACAATGAGCAGTTCTTC. Translated: CASSVVGDNEQFF. The J gene is TRBJ2-1, the V gene TRBV9; D ambiguous. The CDR3 length is 13 residues. Deletions cut 0 bases from V and 5 bases from J, with 6 bases between. Germline assignment: CDR1 SGDLS and CDR2 YYNGEE.

This clonotype was seen at least ten times. V gene TRBV5-1 combines with J gene TRBJ2-3, with D possibly being TRBD2 (5 bases). The CDR3 length is 16 residues. V lost 3 bases and J lost 0, with 14 bases in between. Germline V gives CDR1 SGHRS, CDR2 YFSETQ. The CDR3 sequence: CASSSLADSSTDTQYF. The DNA for the CDR3 is TGCGCCAGCAGCTCGTTGGCGGACTCTAGCACAGATACGCAGTATTTT.

This clonotype was observed a single time. Mismatch with germline at one junction end may stem from a read error. V usage is TRBV7-9 and J usage is TRBJ2-7, with 9 positions matching TRBD1. Per the germline V gene, CDR1 is SEHNR and CDR2 is FQNEAQ (reference sequence). The CDR3 sequence is 13 residues long. In DNA, the CDR3 is TGTGCCAGCGGGGACAGGGACTCCCACGAGCAGTACTTC. This gives the protein CASGDRDSHEQYF. The full variable domain, with the rest looked up from reference TRBV7-9 and TRBJ2-7, is DTGVSQNPRHKITKRGQNVTFRCDPISEHNRLYWYRQTLGQGPEFLTYFQNEAQLEKSRLLSDRFSAERPKGSFSTLEIQRTEQGDSAMYLCASGDRDSHEQYFGPGTRLTVT.

For this clonotype: The CDR3 ends on some other residue instead of the conserved phenylalanine or tryptophan, so this is likely a read error. V usage is TRBV2 and J usage is TRBJ2-2; 10 bases match TRBD1. This CDR3 spans 14 amino acids. The germline gives CDR1 SNHLY, CDR2 FYNNEI. The junction had 6 bases not matched to a gene; V was cut back by 7 bases and J by 7 bases. The CDR3 region is CASKGQGFIGELFL. CDR3 sequence (DNA): TGTGCCAGCAAGGGACAGGGGTTCATCGGGGAGCTGTTTCTT.